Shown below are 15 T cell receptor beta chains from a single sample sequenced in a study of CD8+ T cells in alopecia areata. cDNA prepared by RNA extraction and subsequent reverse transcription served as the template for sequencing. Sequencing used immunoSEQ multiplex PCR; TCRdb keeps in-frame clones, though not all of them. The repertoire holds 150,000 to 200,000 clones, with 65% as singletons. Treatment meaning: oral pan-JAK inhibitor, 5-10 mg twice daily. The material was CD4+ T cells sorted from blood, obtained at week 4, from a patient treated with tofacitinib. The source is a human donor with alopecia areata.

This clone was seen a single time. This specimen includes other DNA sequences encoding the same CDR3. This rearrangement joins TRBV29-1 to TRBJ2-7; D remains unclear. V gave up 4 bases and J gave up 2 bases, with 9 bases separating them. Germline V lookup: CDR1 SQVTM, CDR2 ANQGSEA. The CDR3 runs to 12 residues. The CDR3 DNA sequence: TGCAGCGTTGTAAAGGGTGCCTACGAGCAGTACTTC. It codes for CSVVKGAYEQYF.

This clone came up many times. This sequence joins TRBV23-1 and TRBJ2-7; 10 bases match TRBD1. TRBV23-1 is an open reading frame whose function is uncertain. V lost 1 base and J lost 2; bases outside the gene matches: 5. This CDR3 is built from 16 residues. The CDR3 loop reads CASSQWGQGPAYEQYF. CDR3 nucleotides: TGCGCCAGCAGTCAATGGGGACAGGGGCCAGCCTACGAGCAGTACTTC.

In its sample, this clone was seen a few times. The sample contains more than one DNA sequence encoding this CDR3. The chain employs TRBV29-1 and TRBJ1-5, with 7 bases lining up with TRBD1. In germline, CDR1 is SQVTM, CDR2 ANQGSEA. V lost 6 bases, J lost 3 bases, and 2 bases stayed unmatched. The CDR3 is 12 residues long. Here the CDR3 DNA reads TGCAGCGTGGGACAGCCCAATCAGCCCCAGCATTTT. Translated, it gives CSVGQPNQPQHF. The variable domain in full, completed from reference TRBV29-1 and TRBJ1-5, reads SAVISQKPSRDICQRGTSLTIQCQVDSQVTMMFWYRQQPGQSLTLIATANQGSEATYESGFVIDKFPISRPNLTFSTLTVSNMSPEDSSIYLCSVGQPNQPQHFGDGTRLSIL.

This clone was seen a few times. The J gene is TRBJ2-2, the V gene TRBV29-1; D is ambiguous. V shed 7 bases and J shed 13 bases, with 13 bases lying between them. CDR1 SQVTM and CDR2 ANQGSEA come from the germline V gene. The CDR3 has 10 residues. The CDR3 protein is CSGEGLALFF. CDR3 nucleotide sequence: TGCAGCGGCGAAGGTCTGGCGCTGTTTTTT.

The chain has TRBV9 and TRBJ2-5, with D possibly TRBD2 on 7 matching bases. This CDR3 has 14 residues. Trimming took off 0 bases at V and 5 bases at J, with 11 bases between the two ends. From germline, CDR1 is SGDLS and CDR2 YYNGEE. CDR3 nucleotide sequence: TGTGCCAGCAGCGTAGCGGGGGGCCCCGAGACCCAGTACTTC. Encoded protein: CASSVAGGPETQYF.

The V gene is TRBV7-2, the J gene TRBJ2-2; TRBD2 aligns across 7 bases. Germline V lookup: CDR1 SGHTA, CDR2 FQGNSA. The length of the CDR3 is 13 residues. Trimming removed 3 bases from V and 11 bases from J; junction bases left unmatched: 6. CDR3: CASSFGLDRELFF. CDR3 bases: TGTGCCAGCAGCTTCGGACTAGACAGAGAGCTGTTTTTT.

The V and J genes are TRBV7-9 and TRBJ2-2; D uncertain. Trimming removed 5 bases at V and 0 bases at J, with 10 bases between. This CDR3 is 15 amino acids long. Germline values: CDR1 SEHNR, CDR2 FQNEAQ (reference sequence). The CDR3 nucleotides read TGTGCCAGCAGCCGCAGAATCGCGAACACCGGGGAGCTGTTTTTT. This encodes CASSRRIANTGELFF.

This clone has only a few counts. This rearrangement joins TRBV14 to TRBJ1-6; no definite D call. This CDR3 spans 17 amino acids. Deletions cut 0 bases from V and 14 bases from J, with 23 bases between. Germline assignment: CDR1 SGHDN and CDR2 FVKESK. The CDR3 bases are TGTGCCAGCAGCCAAGATGGTGCTCGCAGGAACCAGGAGGCCCTCCACTTT. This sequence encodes CASSQDGARRNQEALHF.

The CDR3 is CASSDAGGHNEKLFF. The DNA of the CDR3 is TGTGCCAGCAGTGATGCGGGGGGACATAATGAAAAACTGTTTTTT. The chain has TRBV25-1 and TRBJ1-4, with D maybe TRBD1 (6 bases). Looked up from germline, CDR1 is MGHDK and CDR2 is SYGVNS. Deletions cut 3 bases from V and 4 bases from J, with 12 bases between. CDR3 length: 15 residues.

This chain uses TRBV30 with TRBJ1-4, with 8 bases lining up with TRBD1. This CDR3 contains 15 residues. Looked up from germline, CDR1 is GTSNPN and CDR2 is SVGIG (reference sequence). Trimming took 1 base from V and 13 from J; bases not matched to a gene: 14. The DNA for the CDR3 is TGTGCCTGGAGTGGGACAGGGAGCTCCCCCTTGGGACTGTTTTTT. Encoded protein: CAWSGTGSSPLGLFF.

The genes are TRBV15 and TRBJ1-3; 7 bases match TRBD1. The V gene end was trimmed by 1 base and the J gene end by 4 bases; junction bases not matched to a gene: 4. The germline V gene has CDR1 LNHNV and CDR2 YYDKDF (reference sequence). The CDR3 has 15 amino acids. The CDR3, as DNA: TGTGCCACCAGCAGAGTGACAGGGCAAGGAAACACCATATATTTT. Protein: CATSRVTGQGNTIYF.

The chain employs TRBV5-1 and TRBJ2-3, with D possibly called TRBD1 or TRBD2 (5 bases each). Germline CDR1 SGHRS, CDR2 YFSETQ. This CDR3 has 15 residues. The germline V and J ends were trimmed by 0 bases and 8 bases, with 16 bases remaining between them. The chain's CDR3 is CASSLAMGESGTQYF. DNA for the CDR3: TGCGCCAGCAGCTTGGCCATGGGGGAGTCCGGTACGCAGTATTTT.

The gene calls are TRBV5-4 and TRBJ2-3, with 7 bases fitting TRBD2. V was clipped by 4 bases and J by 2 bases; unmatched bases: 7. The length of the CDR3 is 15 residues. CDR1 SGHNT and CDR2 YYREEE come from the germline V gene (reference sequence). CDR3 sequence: CASSAAGVNTDTQYF. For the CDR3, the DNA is TGTGCCAGCAGCGCCGCGGGGGTGAACACAGATACGCAGTATTTT.

In nucleotides, the CDR3 is TGTGCCAGCAGTGAATGGGACAATAAGCAGTACTTC. This sequence encodes CASSEWDNKQYF. The chain couples TRBV6-1 to TRBJ2-7; D may be TRBD1 (6 bases). Trimming removed 2 bases at V and 8 bases at J, with 10 bases between. Germline V gives CDR1 MNHNS, CDR2 SASEGT. This CDR3 has 12 amino acids.

CDR3 amino acids: CASSSTGGLDIQYF. The CDR3, as DNA: TGCGCCAGCAGCTCGACAGGGGGCCTGGACATTCAGTACTTC. The chain is built from TRBV5-1 and TRBJ2-4, with 10 bases that match TRBD1. Trimming took 3 bases from V and 8 from J; bases not matched to a gene: 5. The CDR3 sequence is 14 residues long. Germline-derived CDR1 and CDR2 are SGHRS and YFSETQ. Using reference TRBV5-1 and TRBJ2-4 for the parts outside the CDR3, the full variable domain is KAGVTQTPRYLIKTRGQQVTLSCSPISGHRSVSWYQQTPGQGLQFLFEYFSETQRNKGNFPGRFSGRQFSNSRSEMNVSTLELGDSALYLCASSSTGGLDIQYFGAGTRLSVL.